The 7 T cell receptor beta chains below all came from one sample that was sequenced in a study of CD8 T cells in ankylosing spondylitis. From the 5' RACE reads, TCRdb called clonotypes with MiXCR, one entry per CDR3 protein. This table holds about 89,000 distinct CDR3 sequences, under 30% found once. The sequenced sample was blood, either unsorted or a sorted T cell fraction (not recorded which). These receptors all come from a male donor with ankylosing spondylitis or in good health (not recorded which).

This clonotype was recorded a few times. This rearrangement joins TRBV12-3 or TRBV12-4 to TRBJ1-2, with D maybe TRBD1 (6 bases). The CDR3 is 14 amino acids. The V and J ends lost 3 bases and 3 bases respectively, with 11 bases between them. Here the CDR3 reads CASSLVQGHYGYTF. The CDR3 DNA reads as TGTGCCAGCAGTTTGGTACAGGGCCACTATGGCTACACCTTC.

This clonotype has a count of ten or more. The rearrangement links TRBV10-3 to TRBJ2-7; D remains unclear. Germline loops: CDR1 ENHRY, CDR2 SYGVKD. V shed 2 bases and J shed 0 bases, with 5 bases lying between them. The CDR3 totals 13 residues. CDR3 in DNA: TGTGCCATCAGTGAGGAGCACTCCTACGAGCAGTACTTC. Translated, it gives CAISEEHSYEQYF.

This clonotype was counted only a few times. V gene TRBV16 combines with J gene TRBJ2-2; maybe TRBD2 (5 bases). This CDR3 region has 12 residues. Germline values: CDR1 KGHSY, CDR2 FQNENV. V was clipped by 5 bases and J by 5 bases, with 6 bases between them. DNA for the CDR3: TGTGCCAGCAGCAGGACTACCGGGGAGCTGTTTTTT. Protein: CASSRTTGELFF.

This chain uses TRBV5-1 with TRBJ1-1; D remains ambiguous. Germline V gene lookup returns CDR1 SGHRS and CDR2 YFSETQ. V lost 3 bases and J 5 bases, leaving 8 bases between the germline ends. The CDR3 length is 12 residues. CDR3 DNA: TGCGCCAGCAGCTCGGTAGGGACTGAAGCTTTCTTT. It translates to CASSSVGTEAFF.

The V call is TRBV5-1, the J call TRBJ2-1; 9 bases are shared with TRBD1. Germline values: CDR1 SGHRS, CDR2 YFSETQ. The CDR3 spans 17 residues. V gave up 6 bases and J gave up 4 bases; unmatched junction bases: 14. The CDR3 coding sequence is TGCGCCAGCACTTTGGGGGGTCTCGGGACAGGGTACAATGAGCAGTTCTTC. Its translation is CASTLGGLGTGYNEQFF.

This clonotype was counted between two and nine times. This rearrangement joins TRBV6-5 to TRBJ1-2; no definite D call. Trimming left V 0 bases short and J 6 bases short, with 17 bases between. This CDR3 region has 16 residues. Germline CDR1 is MNHEY and CDR2 is SVGAGI. CDR3 DNA sequence: TGTGCCAGCAGTTACTCCGGATATGCTCGAAGGAATGGCTACACCTTC. It specifies CASSYSGYARRNGYTF.

The chain has TRBV20-1 and TRBJ2-5; 7 bases are shared with TRBD2. Germline lookup yields CDR1 DFQATT and CDR2 SNEGSKA (reference sequence). This CDR3 has 15 residues. Trimming at V came to 3 bases and at J to 0 bases, leaving 7 bases not matched to a gene. This CDR3 reads CSARWGGTNQETQYF. The CDR3 bases are TGCAGTGCTAGGTGGGGGGGGACTAACCAAGAGACCCAGTACTTC.